These 8 T cell receptor beta chains share one sample of origin, sequenced in a study of neurological immune-mediated disorders. MiXCR, run by TCRdb on the 5' RACE reads, gives a single entry per CDR3 protein. The sample records approximately 41,000 distinct CDR3 sequences, around 15% being singletons. Source material: CD4+ T cells from blood. The receptors shown here come from a woman in her sixties or seventies with HTLV-1-associated myelopathy (HAM/TSP).

This clonotype has at least ten counts. This sequence joins TRBV20-1 and TRBJ2-1, with 10 positions matching TRBD1. CDR3 length equals 14 residues. V trimming: 3 bases; J trimming: 9 bases; junction bases outside the gene matches: 8. Germline-derived CDR1 and CDR2 are DFQATT and SNEGSKA (reference sequence). CDR3 nucleotide sequence: TGCAGTGCTAGTGGGGGACAGGGGACGGGTGAGCAGTTCTTC. Protein sequence: CSASGGQGTGEQFF.

This clonotype appeared many times. This rearrangement joins TRBV25-1 to TRBJ2-3; no clear D. Per the germline V gene, CDR1 is MGHDK and CDR2 is SYGVNS. Between the trimmed V and J ends, which lost 2 bases and 2 bases, there was a span of 14 bases. This CDR3 has 16 residues. The CDR3 sequence is CASSEKADRFTDTQYF. CDR3 in DNA: TGTGCCAGCAGTGAAAAGGCCGACCGATTCACAGATACGCAGTATTTT.

The chain has TRBV5-1 and TRBJ1-1; D not resolved. Deletions cut 4 bases from V and 1 base from J, with 8 bases between. This CDR3 is 13 amino acids long. In germline, CDR1 is SGHRS, CDR2 YFSETQ. DNA of the CDR3: TGCGCCAGCAGCCTACAGCGGAACACTGAAGCTTTCTTT. Translating it yields CASSLQRNTEAFF.

This clonotype was seen repeatedly, ten times or more. The V call is TRBV20-1, the J call TRBJ1-5, with TRBD1 identical over 7 bases. The J segment lost 3 bases and the V segment lost 3 bases, leaving 17 bases of the junction unmatched. CDR1 is DFQATT, CDR2 SNEGSKA, per germline (reference sequence). The CDR3 length is 18 residues. CDR3 amino acids: CSARGFGRGSSFNQPQHF. The CDR3 bases are TGCAGTGCTAGGGGTTTCGGCAGGGGGTCATCCTTCAATCAGCCCCAGCATTTT.

In this sample, this clonotype turned up a few times. The gene calls are TRBV5-1 and TRBJ1-1; D is uncertain. This CDR3 is 16 amino acids long. Trimming cost V 5 bases and J 4 bases, with 21 bases left between them. Germline V gene lookup returns CDR1 SGHRS and CDR2 YFSETQ. For the CDR3, the DNA is TGCGCCAGCAGAGGCCCGCGGGATAGAGTCAGCACTGAAGCTTTCTTT. Protein sequence: CASRGPRDRVSTEAFF.

There are many counts of this clonotype. The chain is built from TRBV10-3 and TRBJ2-7, with a tentative D call TRBD1 (7 bases). This CDR3 contains 18 residues. Germline CDR1 ENHRY, CDR2 SYGVKD. The V and J ends lost 4 bases and 7 bases respectively, with 29 bases between them. The CDR3 coding sequence is TGTGCCATCAGTGGCCCCGATCAGGGGGGCGAGGGATCGAAGGAGCAGTACTTC. Translated, it gives CAISGPDQGGEGSKEQYF.

V gene TRBV11-3 combines with J gene TRBJ2-5, with TRBD1 matching 7 bases. Germline V lookup: CDR1 SGHNT, CDR2 YENEEA. This CDR3 contains 15 residues. V trimming: 5 bases; J trimming: 1 base; junction bases outside the gene matches: 7. CDR3 residues: CASSRTRGSQETQYF. CDR3 nucleotide sequence: TGTGCCAGCAGCCGAACCAGGGGGAGCCAAGAGACCCAGTACTTC.

This clonotype was counted at least ten times. V gene TRBV10-2 combines with J gene TRBJ1-2; D is undetermined. The CDR3 runs 14 residues. The germline CDR1 and CDR2 sequences are WSHSY and SAAADI. Trimming stripped 3 bases from V and 4 bases from J, with 12 bases between. The CDR3 protein is CASSDTRRIYGYTF. Written as DNA, the CDR3 is TGCGCCAGCAGTGACACCCGACGGATCTATGGCTACACCTTC.